The entry below describes one T cell receptor beta chain. The CDR3 is 13 residues long. Trimming cost V 7 bases and J 0 bases; bases outside gene matches: 6. Germline assignment: CDR1 SQVTM and CDR2 ANQGSEA. Produced via immunoSEQ multiplex PCR; TCRdb's table is partial and in-frame only. The table lists some 54,000 clones, approximately 92% of them singletons. The data stem from a study of technical replicates of blood from four donors. The chain links TRBV29-1 to TRBJ2-7, with 7 bases fitting TRBD2. The sequenced sample was PBMCs. This receptor was identified in a human donor in good health. Some clones in this sample may be carry-over from other donors' samples. The chain's CDR3 is CSALAESSYEQYF. The DNA for the CDR3 is TGCAGCGCGCTAGCGGAAAGCTCCTACGAGCAGTACTTC.